The present TCR beta chain was sequenced within a study of blood T cells in healthy people across ages. The authors ran a second PCR of about 6 to 12 cycles using a sample-barcoded 5' primer and a J-beta primer mix. One entry per CDR3 protein, called by TCRdb with MiXCR from the 5' RACE reads. The sample has 1 million or so distinct CDR3 sequences, approximately 25% seen once. This clonotype was counted a single time. The CDR3 runs 14 residues. Trimming left V 6 bases short and J 0 bases short, with 13 bases between. Germline assignment: CDR1 DFQATT and CDR2 SNEGSKA (reference sequence). These same records also appear under a second study, on T cells of mothers and their children.

The sequence was obtained from a girl under 10 years old in good health. The chain recombines TRBV20-1 with TRBJ2-3; D may be TRBD2 (6 bases). Sequenced material: blood. CDR3 coding DNA: TGCAGTGCCAGCCTAGCGTCCAGCACAGATACGCAGTATTTT. Its translation is CSASLASSTDTQYF.